Listed below are T cell receptor beta chains from one sample, sequenced in a study of blood T cell repertoires in COVID-19. Method: immunoSEQ multiplex PCR; TCRdb's copy keeps in-frame clones and lacks some. The repertoire consists of about 180,000 clones, with roughly nine tenths occurring once and the leading ten covering less than 2%. The sequenced sample was peripheral blood. The source of these receptors is a man in his late teens or twenties who had recovered from COVID-19. CDR3s include the opening cysteine and the closing phenylalanine or tryptophan. Each record gives: CDR3 DNA, CDR3 protein, V gene, clone size, J gene, D gene. D genes are given only for firm matches. Clone size is given for some rows only: seen once, a few or many times, or a class if the clone is expanded.

TGTGCCAGCAGCTCCATCCCGGAGGCATCCTACGAGCAGTACTTC | CASSSIPEASYEQYF | TRBV7-8 | NA | TRBJ2-7 | NA
TGTGCCAGCTCACCAAACCGAGGGGAGGAAGAGCAGTACTTC | CASSPNRGEEEQYF | TRBV18 | NA | TRBJ2-7 | NA
TGTGCCAGTAGCGAGGGGGCGAATTCACCCCTCCACTTT | CASSEGANSPLHF | TRBV19 | NA | TRBJ1-6 | TRBD1
TGTGCCAGCAGCTTAGATTCTAGAGCTGGCTACACCTTC | CASSLDSRAGYTF | TRBV7-8 | NA | TRBJ1-2 | NA
TGTGCCAGCAGCTTTGGACTACCCCCGAACACCGGGGAGCTGTTTTTT | CASSFGLPPNTGELFF | TRBV7-8 | NA | TRBJ2-2 | NA
TGCGCCAGCAGCCAAGGACCCGGGGATTCACCCCTCCACTTT | CASSQGPGDSPLHF | TRBV4-3 | once | TRBJ1-6 | NA
TGTGCCAGCAGCTTTGAGGTTCTGAGCTGGGGAGCCAATGAGCAGTTCTTC | CASSFEVLSWGANEQFF | TRBV11-2 | NA | TRBJ2-1 | NA
TGCAGCGTTGGGGACAGGGGATGGCACGAGCAGTACTTC | CSVGDRGWHEQYF | TRBV29-1 | NA | TRBJ2-7 | TRBD1
TGTGCCAGCTCACCCATTCCCGGGACAGGGGCTAATGAAAAACTGTTTTTT | CASSPIPGTGANEKLFF | TRBV18 | NA | TRBJ1-4 | TRBD1
TGTGCCAGCAGTTTGGGGGGCTATGGCTACACCTTC | CASSLGGYGYTF | TRBV28 | NA | TRBJ1-2 | NA
TGTGCCAGCAGCTGGGTTGGGGGCAGGGGGAATGAGCAGTTCTTC | CASSWVGGRGNEQFF | TRBV5-6 | NA | TRBJ2-1 | TRBD1
TGTGCCAGCAGTACCCAGGGGAGCAACGCCCGTGGGGGATCACCCCTCCACTTT | CASSTQGSNARGGSPLHF | TRBV6-2/TRBV6-3 | NA | TRBJ1-6 | NA
TGTGCCACCAGCAGAGTGGGAGGACTAGCAGAGCAGTTCTTC | CATSRVGGLAEQFF | TRBV15 | once | TRBJ2-1 | TRBD2
TGTGCCAGCAGCCCGACTAGCGGGAGTGGCGGGGAGCTGTTTTTT | CASSPTSGSGGELFF | TRBV9 | NA | TRBJ2-2 | TRBD2
TGTGCCACCAGTGATTTTGGAGGGAACACAGATACGCAGTATTTT | CATSDFGGNTDTQYF | TRBV24-1 | NA | TRBJ2-3 | NA
TGTGCCAGCAGTTACTCGGGCAGGGGCGCTGAAGCTTTCTTT | CASSYSGRGAEAFF | TRBV6-5 | once | TRBJ1-1 | NA
TGTGCCAGCAGCCAGGCCACCAGGGGGCACCCCTACGAGCAGTACTTC | CASSQATRGHPYEQYF | TRBV3-1/TRBV3-2 | NA | TRBJ2-7 | TRBD1
TGTGCCAGCAGTGAAGGGACAGGGGGAGGAAAAGAGACCCAGTACTTC | CASSEGTGGGKETQYF | TRBV27 | NA | TRBJ2-5 | TRBD1
TGTGCCAGCAGCAGGGGGAAGAACACTGAAGCTTTCTTT | CASSRGKNTEAFF | TRBV12-3/TRBV12-4 | NA | TRBJ1-1 | TRBD1
TGTGCCAGCAACTCTGAGGTGGCCCCCGGGGAGCTGTTTTTT | CASNSEVAPGELFF | TRBV5-6 | few | TRBJ2-2 | NA
TGTGCCAGCAGTTTTCCGGGACGGGGGAGGCTAAGTTTTTTTGAAAAACTGTTTTTT | CASSFPGRGRLSFFEKLFF | TRBV27 | NA | TRBJ1-4 | NA
TGCAGCGTTGATGGGCTAGCGGGAGCCTTCCAAGAGACCCAGTACTTC | CSVDGLAGAFQETQYF | TRBV29-1 | few | TRBJ2-5 | TRBD2
TGTGCCAGCAGCTTTCAGGGAGATACGCAGTATTTT | CASSFQGDTQYF | TRBV7-9 | NA | TRBJ2-3 | NA
TGTGCCAGCAGGGGGGACTCCCAACATCGCGAGCAGTACTTC | CASRGDSQHREQYF | TRBV2 | NA | TRBJ2-7 | NA
TGTGCCAGCAGAAACTTGATGCGACCGGGACAGGGGGTGAATCAGCCCCAGCATTTT | CASRNLMRPGQGVNQPQHF | TRBV6-4 | NA | TRBJ1-5 | TRBD1
TGTGCCAGCAGTACTACACTAGGGCCTCATGGCTACACCTTC | CASSTTLGPHGYTF | TRBV6-2/TRBV6-3 | NA | TRBJ1-2 | NA
TGTGCCAGCAGTCCTAGCCTGGGACAGAGCAACACTGAAGCTTTCTTT | CASSPSLGQSNTEAFF | TRBV28 | NA | TRBJ1-1 | TRBD1
TGTGCCAGCAGCCCCCGGACAACTCTAACCTACAATGAGCAGTTCTTC | CASSPRTTLTYNEQFF | TRBV9 | NA | TRBJ2-1 | NA
TGTGCCAGCACCCCCGGGGGGGGGAACTATGGCTACACCTTC | CASTPGGGNYGYTF | TRBV9 | NA | TRBJ1-2 | NA
TGTGCCAGCAGTTACAATCCCGGACAGGGAGACACTGAAGCTTTCTTT | CASSYNPGQGDTEAFF | TRBV6-2/TRBV6-3 | NA | TRBJ1-1 | TRBD1
TGTGCCAGCAGCTCACAGGGGTTTAATGAAAAACTGTTTTTT | CASSSQGFNEKLFF | TRBV7-8 | NA | TRBJ1-4 | TRBD1
TGTGCCAGCAGTTACGGTGGGGCCAGGGACTACGAGCAGTACTTC | CASSYGGARDYEQYF | TRBV6-6 | NA | TRBJ2-7 | NA
TGCAGCGTTGATTTCGACAGCAACACTGAAGCTTTCTTT | CSVDFDSNTEAFF | TRBV29-1 | NA | TRBJ1-1 | NA
TGCAGCGTTGACTTCCGGTTACTAGCGGGAGGTGGTAATGAGCAGTTCTTC | CSVDFRLLAGGGNEQFF | TRBV29-1 | NA | TRBJ2-1 | TRBD2
TGTGCCAGCGGTGGGGGACTCTCCTACAATGAGCAGTTCTTC | CASGGGLSYNEQFF | TRBV11-2 | few | TRBJ2-1 | NA
TGTGCCAGCAGCGCACCAATGAGACTAGGGAGAGAGACCCAGTACTTC | CASSAPMRLGRETQYF | TRBV21-1 | NA | TRBJ2-5 | NA
TGTGCCAGCAGCCCAAGTCCCGACTCGGACTATGGCTACACCTTC | CASSPSPDSDYGYTF | TRBV9 | NA | TRBJ1-2 | NA
TGTGCCACGAAACAGGGGGTCCTCTCCTACGAGCAGTACTTC | CATKQGVLSYEQYF | TRBV6-5 | NA | TRBJ2-7 | TRBD1
TGTGCCACCAGTGACCCCGGGACAGGAAACTATGGCTACACCTTC | CATSDPGTGNYGYTF | TRBV24-1 | NA | TRBJ1-2 | TRBD1
TGTGCCATCAGTGGACCGGGGGGTTCCTACGAGCAGTACTTC | CAISGPGGSYEQYF | TRBV10-3 | once | TRBJ2-7 | TRBD2
TGTGCCAGCAGCCAAGCGACAGGCGGAGACGAGCAGTACTTC | CASSQATGGDEQYF | TRBV14 | NA | TRBJ2-7 | NA
TGTGCCAGCAAGGGACAGGGGGGAAGGGAGCAGTACTTC | CASKGQGGREQYF | TRBV25-1 | NA | TRBJ2-7 | TRBD1
TGTGCCAGCAGCCAACTTTGTTTTTGGAACACTGAAGCTTTCTTT | CASSQLCFWNTEAFF | TRBV3-1/TRBV3-2 | NA | TRBJ1-1 | NA
TGCAGCGTCAAGGCCGGGACAGGAGGGTCCGAGCAGTACTTC | CSVKAGTGGSEQYF | TRBV29-1 | NA | TRBJ2-7 | TRBD1
TGTGCCAGCAGTGAATCCGGGACAGGGACTGGCGAGCAGTACTTC | CASSESGTGTGEQYF | TRBV25-1 | NA | TRBJ2-7 | TRBD1
TGTGCCAGCAGCCTACAGGGTTACTATGGCTACACCTTC | CASSLQGYYGYTF | TRBV5-4 | once | TRBJ1-2 | NA
TGTGCCAGCAGTTTACCGGGGGTTTATACCGGGGAGCTGTTTTTT | CASSLPGVYTGELFF | TRBV28 | NA | TRBJ2-2 | NA
TGTGCCAGCTCACTTCGACAGAATAGCAATCAGCCCCAGCATTTT | CASSLRQNSNQPQHF | TRBV18 | NA | TRBJ1-5 | NA
TGTGCCAGTAGATTCCGGGACAGTGAAGCTTTCTTT | CASRFRDSEAFF | TRBV19 | few | TRBJ1-1 | TRBD1
TGTGCCAGCAGTCTTGCAGGGTCGAGCTACGAGCAGTACTTC | CASSLAGSSYEQYF | TRBV6-6 | NA | TRBJ2-7 | NA